Relative to its sample, the clone carrying this TCR beta chain is medium-sized. The antigen is undetermined. Trimming left V 0 bases short and J 6 bases short, with 9 bases between. The germline V gene encodes CDR1 SGDLS and CDR2 YYNGEE. CDR3 size: 13 residues. The record originates from a study of metastatic and nonmetastatic thyroid tumors. Points from the study as a whole: Significantly greater TCR beta diversity was reportedly found in malignant thyroid tumors than in benign nodules (in blood and tumor).

From the PCR reads, TCRdb re-called clones with MiXCR. Counted here are about 23,000 clones, approximately 19% occurring once; the ten biggest clones make up roughly 5%. No treatment of any kind had been given to any patient before thyroid surgery. The rearrangement links TRBV9 to TRBJ1-2, with a weak D call TRBD1 (6 bases). The sequencing input was blood. The sequence was obtained from a male donor with papillary thyroid cancer or a benign thyroid nodule (not recorded which). Some clones in this sample may be carry-over from other donors' samples. The CDR3 spells CASSVEGHDGYTF. The CDR3 coding sequence is TGTGCCAGCAGCGTAGAGGGACACGATGGCTACACCTTC.